This section outlines one T cell receptor (beta chain) sequence together with its context. Seattle participants joined during active infection and were tracked over time. Germline-derived CDR1 and CDR2 are KGHSH and LQKENI. The CDR3 is made up of 13 amino acids. V lost 4 bases and J lost 1, with 7 bases in between. Original data processing: Estimation of nucleated cell counts was performed using reference gene primer amplification. Here immunoSEQ multiplex PCR was the method, and the copy in TCRdb shows in-frame clones only, minus some. Clonal size and the V and J genes are those of that table, whereas D and trimming came from the DNA. Counted here are 40,000 to 45,000 clones, about 86% occurring once; the ten biggest clones make up around 3.6%. This sample is drawn from a study of blood T cell repertoires in COVID-19. Study information: Samples came from the United States, Italy and Spain, spanning acute and convalescent COVID-19.

The receptor's source is a man aged 35-49 years with COVID-19, enrolled during active disease. Sequenced: peripheral blood. This chain joins TRBV18 and TRBJ2-5; D is unclear. The CDR3 spells CASSQSFQETQYF. For the CDR3, the DNA is TGTGCCAGCTCACAATCCTTCCAAGAGACCCAGTACTTC.